This TCR beta chain emerged from a study of chemoradiotherapy in HPV16-positive cancers. Study-level information: A couple of HPV16-positive patients' cells yielded candidate HPV-specific clones and common motifs.

Study-level findings and limits: During treatment, candidate HPV-specific clones and E7-related motifs expanded in tumor.

Sequenced by immunoSEQ multiplex PCR; TCRdb stores in-frame clones only, minus some. Among roughly 8,400 clones listed, around 66% were seen once. Details on this clone: Its matching antigen is unknown.

The TCR comes from a human donor with HPV-associated anogenital cancer. The specimen was taken from a patient who underwent chemoradiotherapy.

CDR3 coding DNA: TGTGCCAGCAGCTTATTGAGTTCCGGGGAGCTGTTTTTT. It yields the protein CASSLLSSGELFF. The chain employs TRBV7-2 and TRBJ2-2; D uncertain. V was clipped by 2 bases and J by 6 bases, with 7 bases between them. The CDR3 is 13 residues long. Germline CDR1 is SGHTA and CDR2 is FQGNSA.